These 18 T cell receptor beta chains were sequenced from one sample in a study of CD8 T cells in Susac syndrome. Reverse transcription used about 0.45 to 1 ug RNA and random hexamers. One entry per CDR3 protein results from TCRdb running MiXCR on the immunoSEQ multiplex PCR reads. Here the sample spans some 150,000 distinct CDR3 sequences, 90% to 95% being singletons. The sequencing sample was made of CD8+ T cells from PBMCs. These receptors came from a human donor with multiple sclerosis.

This chain connects TRBV7-8 to TRBJ2-1; possibly TRBD1 or TRBD2 for D (5 bases each). The CDR3 loop spans 16 amino acids. The germline V gene has CDR1 SGHVS and CDR2 FQNEAQ. Trimming cost V 4 bases and J 7 bases, with 20 bases left between them. This chain's CDR3 is CASSSLGELGRNEQFF. The CDR3 DNA follows: TGTGCCAGCAGCTCCTTAGGGGAGCTCGGCCGAAATGAGCAGTTCTTC.

The chain employs TRBV20-1 and TRBJ2-1; 8 nucleotides agree with TRBD1. Unmatched junction bases numbered 3, after V lost 6 bases and J lost 2 bases. This CDR3 is 13 amino acids long. Germline lookup yields CDR1 DFQATT and CDR2 SNEGSKA (reference sequence). The CDR3 loop reads CSAQGATYNEQFF. The CDR3 bases are TGCAGTGCCCAGGGGGCGACCTACAATGAGCAGTTCTTC.

V usage is TRBV5-4 and J usage is TRBJ2-2; D unresolved. The V end was cut by 0 bases, the J end by 7 bases, with 4 bases between. Germline values: CDR1 SGHNT, CDR2 YYREEE (reference sequence). The CDR3 runs to 12 residues. CDR3 protein: CASSLAGGELFF. The CDR3 nucleotides are TGTGCCAGCAGCTTGGCGGGCGGGGAGCTGTTTTTT.

This clonotype was seen just once. The chain is built from TRBV5-1 and TRBJ1-2; D is uncertain. This CDR3 has 14 amino acids. Germline values: CDR1 SGHRS, CDR2 YFSETQ. V was shortened by 3 bases and J by 3 bases, with 12 bases between the two germline ends. The CDR3 sequence: CASSSGRAYYGYTF. CDR3 DNA: TGCGCCAGCAGCTCAGGAAGGGCTTACTATGGCTACACCTTC.

This chain links TRBV19 with TRBJ1-5; a possible D gene is TRBD1 (6 bases). V was pared by 5 bases and J by 7 bases, with 12 bases between. The CDR3 is made up of 13 amino acids. Germline V lookup: CDR1 LNHDA, CDR2 SQIVND (reference sequence). The CDR3 DNA is TGTGCCAGTAGTGGGGGCGTACGGCAGCCCCAGCATTTT. This gives the protein CASSGGVRQPQHF. The whole variable domain, filled in from reference TRBV19 and TRBJ1-5, reads DGGITQSPKYLFRKEGQNVTLSCEQNLNHDAMYWYRQDPGQGLRLIYYSQIVNDFQKGDIAEGYSVSREKKESFPLTVTSAQKNPTAFYLCASSGGVRQPQHFGDGTRLSIL.

This chain connects TRBV6-5 to TRBJ2-2; D is unresolved. The V and J ends lost 0 bases and 6 bases respectively, with 8 bases between them. CDR1 and CDR2 from the germline V gene are MNHEY and SVGAGI. The CDR3 runs 14 residues. DNA for the CDR3: TGTGCCAGCAGTTACTCAAGGGTTCCCGGGGAGCTGTTTTTT. Protein product: CASSYSRVPGELFF.

The chain couples TRBV28 to TRBJ2-7, with 7 bases identical to TRBD1. Per germline, CDR1 MDHEN and CDR2 SYDVKM. The CDR3 sequence is 15 residues long. V was pared by 8 bases and J by 6 bases, with 16 bases of the junction left unmatched. CDR3 nucleotide sequence: TGTGCCAGCTTGGCCGACAGGGAAGAGGTCGTCGAGCAGTACTTC. Protein: CASLADREEVVEQYF.

This clonotype has just a few counts. The V call is TRBV7-9, the J call TRBJ1-2, with D possibly matching TRBD1 (6 bases). This CDR3 comprises 13 residues. Trimming removed 3 bases at V and 8 bases at J, with 13 bases between. The germline gives CDR1 SEHNR, CDR2 FQNEAQ (reference sequence). In DNA, the CDR3 is TGTGCCAGCAGCTTGGGAACAGGGTTGGGCTACACCTTC. Protein sequence: CASSLGTGLGYTF. Looking up the rest from reference TRBV7-9 and TRBJ1-2 gives the full variable domain: DTGVSQNPRHKITKRGQNVTFRCDPISEHNRLYWYRQTLGQGPEFLTYFQNEAQLEKSRLLSDRFSAERPKGSFSTLEIQRTEQGDSAMYLCASSLGTGLGYTFGSGTRLTVV.

The chain recombines TRBV2 with TRBJ1-1; no definite D call. Germline V lookup: CDR1 SNHLY, CDR2 FYNNEI. This CDR3 region has 12 residues. V was pared by 6 bases and J by 1 base, with 6 bases between. This chain's CDR3 is CASRAKNTEAFF. CDR3 in DNA: TGTGCCAGCAGGGCGAAGAACACTGAAGCTTTCTTT.

The chain carries TRBV20-1 and TRBJ1-5; 7 nucleotides match TRBD1. The germline gives CDR1 DFQATT, CDR2 SNEGSKA (reference sequence). There are 15 residues in the CDR3. Trimming cost V 5 bases and J 4 bases; bases outside gene matches: 11. The CDR3 nucleotides are TGCAGTGCTTGGGACAGCCTCGACCTGAATCAGCCCCAGCATTTT. Protein sequence: CSAWDSLDLNQPQHF.

The V gene is TRBV27, the J gene TRBJ2-7; D is ambiguous. Germline V gene data show CDR1 as MNHEY and CDR2 as SMNVEV (reference sequence). The CDR3 contains 14 residues. Trimming pared 4 bases from V and 5 bases from J, leaving 15 bases between. For the CDR3, the DNA is TGTGCCAGCAGTTCCGTGGTGCCAGATGACGAGCAGTACTTC. Its translation is CASSSVVPDDEQYF.

This sequence joins TRBV6-6 and TRBJ2-7, with TRBD1 matching over 9 bases. Germline V gene lookup returns CDR1 MNHNY and CDR2 SVGAGI (reference sequence). CDR3 length: 15 residues. V dropped 2 bases and J dropped 2; count of bases not matched to a gene: 4. Here the CDR3 reads CASSYPRQGAYEQYF. CDR3 DNA: TGTGCCAGCAGTTACCCCAGACAGGGGGCCTACGAGCAGTACTTC.

This chain connects TRBV13 to TRBJ1-5; D call uncertain. Germline-derived CDR1 and CDR2 are PRHDT and FYEKMQ (reference sequence). CDR3 length equals 14 residues. V was cut by 6 bases and J by 0 bases, with 9 bases left in between. The CDR3 sequence: CASRERNSNQPQHF. For the CDR3, the DNA is TGTGCCAGCAGGGAGAGGAATAGCAATCAGCCCCAGCATTTT.

This chain connects TRBV29-1 to TRBJ1-2, with no clear D. V was clipped by 4 bases and J by 5 bases, with 14 bases between them. The germline CDR1 and CDR2 sequences are SQVTM and ANQGSEA. The CDR3 is made up of 13 amino acids. The CDR3, as DNA: TGCAGCGTTGGACGGGGTCGCCAGTATGGCTACACCTTC. It translates to CSVGRGRQYGYTF.

This chain joins TRBV11-2 and TRBJ2-5; D unclear. Germline V gene lookup returns CDR1 SGHAT and CDR2 FQNNGV. Trimming stripped 8 bases from V and 4 bases from J, with 17 bases between. This CDR3 has 14 amino acids. The CDR3 DNA reads TGTGCCAGCCGCCACCACCAACCCCTAGAGACCCAGTACTTC. Residues: CASRHHQPLETQYF.

The chain's CDR3 is CASSLSRDRAYEQYF. CDR3 sequence (DNA): TGTGCCAGCAGCCTGAGCCGGGACAGGGCCTACGAGCAGTACTTC. This chain joins TRBV14 and TRBJ2-7, with TRBD1 identical over 9 bases. The V gene end was trimmed by 4 bases and the J gene end by 2 bases; junction bases not matched to a gene: 6. From germline, CDR1 is SGHDN and CDR2 FVKESK. This CDR3 has 15 residues.

The CDR3 DNA is TGTGCCACCAGTGATACAGGGGAAGGCCAAGACAATGAGCAGTTCTTC. Residues: CATSDTGEGQDNEQFF. This chain links TRBV24-1 with TRBJ2-1; TRBD1 matches 7 bases. The length of the CDR3 is 16 residues. Losses at the gene ends were 3 bases for V and 5 bases for J; bases not matched to a gene: 9. CDR1 is KGHDR and CDR2 is SFDVKD in the germline V gene.

The chain carries TRBV29-1 and TRBJ2-1; D perhaps matches TRBD1 (5 bases). Germline lookup yields CDR1 SQVTM and CDR2 ANQGSEA. Trimming pared 4 bases from V and 5 bases from J, leaving 6 bases between. The CDR3 consists of 11 residues. This CDR3 is CSVGQNNEQFF. In DNA form, the CDR3 reads TGCAGCGTTGGACAGAACAATGAGCAGTTCTTC.